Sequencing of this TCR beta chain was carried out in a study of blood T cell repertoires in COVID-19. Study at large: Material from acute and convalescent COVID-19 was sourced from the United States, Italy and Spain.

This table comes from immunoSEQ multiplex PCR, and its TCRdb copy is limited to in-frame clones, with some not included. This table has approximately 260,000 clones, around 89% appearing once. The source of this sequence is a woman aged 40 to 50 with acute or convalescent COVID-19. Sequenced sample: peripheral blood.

The CDR3 here is CASGLGSGGGETQYF. The CDR3 DNA sequence: TGTGCTAGTGGTTTAGGTAGCGGGGGAGGAGAGACCCAGTACTTC. The V and J genes are TRBV12-5 and TRBJ2-5, with 9 bases aligning to TRBD2. Losses at the gene ends were 3 bases for V and 4 bases for J; bases not matched to a gene: 6. CDR1 is LGHNT, CDR2 FRNRAP, per germline. The CDR3 is 15 amino acids.